The clone carrying this T cell receptor beta chain was seen at least ten times. By flow cytometry, patients selected for sequencing had shown an expansion of CD8+CD57+ cells. The use of genomic DNA as template underpinned the TCR beta VDJ and CDR3 profiling. TCRdb ran MiXCR on the reads and lists one entry per CDR3 protein. The table has approximately 170,000 distinct CDR3 sequences, approximately 51% seen once. The ends were cut back, 5 bases at V and 3 bases at J, with 10 bases in the middle. Germline V lookup: CDR1 SEHNR, CDR2 FQNEAQ (reference sequence). The CDR3 consists of 13 residues. The data stem from a study of CD8+CD57+ T cells in acquired aplastic anemia.

The specimen was sorted CD4+, CD8+, or CD8+CD57+ T cells (not recorded which) from PBMCs. This sequence was found in a human donor with aplastic anemia. The chain uses TRBV7-9 and TRBJ1-1, with D possibly matching TRBD1 (6 bases). The chain's CDR3 is CASSIRGDTEAFF. In DNA, the CDR3 is TGTGCCAGCAGCATCAGGGGAGACACTGAAGCTTTCTTT. The full variable domain, completed using reference TRBV7-9 and TRBJ1-1, is DTGVSQNPRHKITKRGQNVTFRCDPISEHNRLYWYRQTLGQGPEFLTYFQNEAQLEKSRLLSDRFSAERPKGSFSTLEIQRTEQGDSAMYLCASSIRGDTEAFFGQGTRLTVV.